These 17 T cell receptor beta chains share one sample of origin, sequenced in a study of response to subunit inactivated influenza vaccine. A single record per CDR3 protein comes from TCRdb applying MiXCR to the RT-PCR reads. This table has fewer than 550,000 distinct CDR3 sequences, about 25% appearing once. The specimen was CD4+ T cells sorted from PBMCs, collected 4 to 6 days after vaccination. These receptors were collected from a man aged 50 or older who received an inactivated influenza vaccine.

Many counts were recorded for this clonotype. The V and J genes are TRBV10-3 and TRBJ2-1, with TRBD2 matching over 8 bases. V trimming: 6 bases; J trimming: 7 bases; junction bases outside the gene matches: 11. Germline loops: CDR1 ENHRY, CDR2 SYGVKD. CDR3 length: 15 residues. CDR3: CAIRGGSSGLNEQFF. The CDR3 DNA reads TGTGCCATCAGGGGTGGTTCTAGCGGGCTAAATGAGCAGTTCTTC.

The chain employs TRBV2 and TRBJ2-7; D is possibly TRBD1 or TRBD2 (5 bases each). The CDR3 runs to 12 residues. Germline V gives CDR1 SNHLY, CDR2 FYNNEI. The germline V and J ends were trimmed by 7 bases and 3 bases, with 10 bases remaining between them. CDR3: CASTRDHYEQYF. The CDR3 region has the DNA TGTGCCAGCACCAGGGACCACTACGAGCAGTACTTC.

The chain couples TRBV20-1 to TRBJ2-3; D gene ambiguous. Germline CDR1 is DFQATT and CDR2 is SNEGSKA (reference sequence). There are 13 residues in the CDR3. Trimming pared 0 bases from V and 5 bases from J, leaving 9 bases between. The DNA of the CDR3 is TGCAGTGCTAGAGACCCCTATAAAGATACGCAGTATTTT. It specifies CSARDPYKDTQYF.

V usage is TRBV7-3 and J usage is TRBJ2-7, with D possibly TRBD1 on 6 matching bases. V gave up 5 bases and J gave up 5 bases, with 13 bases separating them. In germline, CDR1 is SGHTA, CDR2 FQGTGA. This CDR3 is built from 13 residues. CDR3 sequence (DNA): TGTGCCAGCAGCATAGGACCAGGGGACGAGCAGTACTTC. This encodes CASSIGPGDEQYF.

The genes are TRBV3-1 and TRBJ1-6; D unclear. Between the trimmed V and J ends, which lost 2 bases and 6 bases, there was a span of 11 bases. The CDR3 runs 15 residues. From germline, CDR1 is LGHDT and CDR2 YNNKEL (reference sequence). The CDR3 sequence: CASSQMRTPNSPLHF. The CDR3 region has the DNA TGTGCCAGCAGCCAAATGAGGACCCCTAATTCACCCCTCCACTTT.

The CDR3 DNA sequence: TGCGCCAGCAGTACGAGAGGCTACGAGCAGTACTTC. This translates into CASSTRGYEQYF. V is TRBV10-2 and J is TRBJ2-7; no clear D gene. Trimming took 5 bases from V and 3 from J, leaving 8 bases between them. Per germline, CDR1 WSHSY and CDR2 SAAADI. CDR3 length: 12 residues.

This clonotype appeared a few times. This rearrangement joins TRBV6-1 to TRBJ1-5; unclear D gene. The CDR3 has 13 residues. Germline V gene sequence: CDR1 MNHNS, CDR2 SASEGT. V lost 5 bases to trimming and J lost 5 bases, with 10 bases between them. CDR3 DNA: TGTGCCAGCAGTATGAACAGAGATCAGCCCCAGCATTTT. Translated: CASSMNRDQPQHF.

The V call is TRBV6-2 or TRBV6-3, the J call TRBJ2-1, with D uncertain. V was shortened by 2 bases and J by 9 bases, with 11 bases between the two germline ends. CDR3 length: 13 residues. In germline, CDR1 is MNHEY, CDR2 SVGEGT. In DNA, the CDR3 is TGTGCCAGCAGTTACGAGATTGACCGTGAGCAGTTCTTC. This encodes CASSYEIDREQFF.

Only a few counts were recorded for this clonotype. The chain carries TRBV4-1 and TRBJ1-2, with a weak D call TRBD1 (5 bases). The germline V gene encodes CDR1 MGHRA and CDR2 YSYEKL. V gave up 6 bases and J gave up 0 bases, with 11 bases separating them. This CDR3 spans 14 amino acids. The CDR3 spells CASRLTAANYGYTF. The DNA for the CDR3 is TGCGCCAGCAGGTTGACAGCTGCTAACTATGGCTACACCTTC.

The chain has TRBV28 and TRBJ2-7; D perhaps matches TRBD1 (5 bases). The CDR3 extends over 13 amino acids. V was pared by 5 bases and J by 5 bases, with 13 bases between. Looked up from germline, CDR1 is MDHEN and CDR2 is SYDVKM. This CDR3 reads CASSLRAPDEQYF. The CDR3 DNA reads TGTGCCAGCAGTCTCAGGGCTCCGGACGAGCAGTACTTC.

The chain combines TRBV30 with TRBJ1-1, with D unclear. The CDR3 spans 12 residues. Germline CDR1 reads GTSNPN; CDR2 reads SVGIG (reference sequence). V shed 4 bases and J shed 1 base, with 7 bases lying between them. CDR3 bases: TGTGCCTGGAACCGGAGGAACACTGAAGCTTTCTTT. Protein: CAWNRRNTEAFF.

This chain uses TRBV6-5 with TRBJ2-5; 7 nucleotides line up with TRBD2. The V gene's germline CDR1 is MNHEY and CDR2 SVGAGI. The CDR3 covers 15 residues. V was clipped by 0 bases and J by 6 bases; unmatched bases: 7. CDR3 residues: CASSYSGQGGKTQYF. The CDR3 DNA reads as TGTGCCAGCAGTTACTCCGGCCAGGGAGGGAAGACCCAGTACTTC.

The CDR3 loop is CASSYRGGGADTQYF. In nucleotides, the CDR3 is TGTGCCAGCAGTTACCGCGGGGGCGGGGCAGATACGCAGTATTTT. J is TRBJ2-3 and V is TRBV6-5; perhaps TRBD2 as D (7 bases). The CDR3 consists of 15 residues. The germline V gene has CDR1 MNHEY and CDR2 SVGAGI. Trimming pared 2 bases from V and 4 bases from J, leaving 13 bases between.

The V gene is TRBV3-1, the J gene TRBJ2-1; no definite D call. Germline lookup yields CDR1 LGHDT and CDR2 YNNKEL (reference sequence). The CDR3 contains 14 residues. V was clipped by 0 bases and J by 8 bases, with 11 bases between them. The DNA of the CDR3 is TGTGCCAGCAGCCAAGAGCGTCTAATCTATGAGCAGTTCTTC. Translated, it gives CASSQERLIYEQFF.

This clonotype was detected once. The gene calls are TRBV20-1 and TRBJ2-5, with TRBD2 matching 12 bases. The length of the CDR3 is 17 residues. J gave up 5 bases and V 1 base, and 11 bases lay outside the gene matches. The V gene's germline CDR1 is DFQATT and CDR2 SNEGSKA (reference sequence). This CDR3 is CSARGHPSGGAGETQYF. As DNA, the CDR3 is TGCAGTGCTAGAGGCCACCCTAGCGGGGGGGCCGGGGAGACCCAGTACTTC.

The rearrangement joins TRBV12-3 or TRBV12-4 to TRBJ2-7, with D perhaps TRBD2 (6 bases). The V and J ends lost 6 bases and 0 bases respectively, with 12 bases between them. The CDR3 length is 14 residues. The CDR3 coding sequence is TGTGCCAGCAGACCAAGGGACTTCTCCTACGAGCAGTACTTC. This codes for CASRPRDFSYEQYF.

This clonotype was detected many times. The CDR3 region is CASSLDRNYGYTF. Here the CDR3 DNA reads TGTGCCAGCAGTTTGGATCGCAACTATGGCTACACCTTC. The rearrangement uses TRBV12-3 or TRBV12-4 and TRBJ1-2; D ambiguous. The CDR3 extends over 13 amino acids. The ends were cut back, 3 bases at V and 2 bases at J, with 7 bases in the middle.